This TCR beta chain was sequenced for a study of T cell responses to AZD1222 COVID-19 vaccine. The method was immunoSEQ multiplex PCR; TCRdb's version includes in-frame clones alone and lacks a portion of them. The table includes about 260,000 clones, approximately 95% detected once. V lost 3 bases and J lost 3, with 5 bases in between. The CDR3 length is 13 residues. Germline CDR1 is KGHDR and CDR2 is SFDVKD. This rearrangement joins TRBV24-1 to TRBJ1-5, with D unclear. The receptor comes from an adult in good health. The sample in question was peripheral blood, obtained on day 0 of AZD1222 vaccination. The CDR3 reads CATSDGLNQPQHF. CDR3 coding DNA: TGTGCCACCAGTGATGGGCTCAATCAGCCCCAGCATTTT.